Below, 17 T cell receptor beta chains from the same sample are listed, as sequenced in a study of CD8 T cells in Susac syndrome. RNA was extracted with the RNeasy kit, and a quantity of roughly 0.45 to 1 ug was reverse transcribed using random hexamers. TCRdb re-derived calls from the immunoSEQ multiplex PCR reads in MiXCR, one entry per CDR3 protein. The data show under 200,000 distinct CDR3 sequences, with around 95% seen just once and around 0.13% held by the top ten. Sequenced material: CD4+ T cells from PBMCs. The receptor source for this set is a human donor with Susac syndrome.

J is TRBJ1-1 and V is TRBV6-2 or TRBV6-3, with a tentative D call TRBD1 (5 bases). This CDR3 is built from 14 residues. Germline V gene sequence: CDR1 MNHEY, CDR2 SVGEGT. Trimming took 8 bases from V and 0 from J, leaving 13 bases between them. CDR3 nucleotide sequence: TGTGCCAGCTGCGAGCCAGGGATGAACACTGAAGCTTTCTTT. It codes for CASCEPGMNTEAFF.

The V gene is TRBV15, the J gene TRBJ2-1, with 12 bases lining up with TRBD2. V lost 3 bases, J lost 10 bases, and 10 bases stayed unmatched. Germline loops: CDR1 LNHNV, CDR2 YYDKDF (reference sequence). There are 16 residues in the CDR3. CDR3 coding DNA: TGTGCCACCAGCAGGGATGGACTAGCGGGAACGGGGGAGCAGTTCTTC. Translated, it gives CATSRDGLAGTGEQFF.

The rearrangement links TRBV30 to TRBJ1-2; D is undetermined. Looked up from germline, CDR1 is GTSNPN and CDR2 is SVGIG (reference sequence). CDR3 size: 12 residues. Trimming shortened V by 6 bases and J by 2 bases, and 10 bases separated the two germline ends. In DNA form, the CDR3 reads TGTGCCTGCCCGGGAGGGAACTATGGCTACACCTTC. Its protein product is CACPGGNYGYTF.

The chain uses TRBV15 and TRBJ2-7; D is unclear. V lost 2 bases to trimming and J lost 0 bases, with 8 bases between them. The CDR3 spans 14 residues. From germline, CDR1 is LNHNV and CDR2 YYDKDF (reference sequence). This CDR3 is CATSRPRDSYEQYF. DNA of the CDR3: TGTGCCACCAGCAGACCTAGGGACTCCTACGAGCAGTACTTC. Drawing the rest from reference TRBV15 and TRBJ2-7, the complete variable domain is DAMVIQNPRYQVTQFGKPVTLSCSQTLNHNVMYWYQQKSSQAPKLLFHYYDKDFNNEADTPDNFQSRRPNTSFCFLDIRSPGLGDTAMYLCATSRPRDSYEQYFGPGTRLTVT.

The rearrangement links TRBV7-9 to TRBJ1-2, with 7 bases fitting TRBD1. The CDR3 sequence is 14 residues long. CDR1 is SEHNR and CDR2 is FQNEAQ in the germline V gene (reference sequence). Losses at the gene ends were 7 bases for V and 4 bases for J; bases not matched to a gene: 9. The CDR3 nucleotides read TGTGCCAGCACCGATTCCGGGACAGCCTATGGCTACACCTTC. This translates into CASTDSGTAYGYTF.

This chain joins TRBV4-2 and TRBJ2-1; D may correspond to TRBD1 or TRBD2 (5 bases each). The V gene's germline CDR1 is LGHNA and CDR2 YNFKEQ. V was clipped by 4 bases and J by 0 bases, with 13 bases between them. The CDR3 runs to 16 residues. CDR3 in DNA: TGTGCCAGCAGCCCCGCCCGGGACCACTCCTACAATGAGCAGTTCTTC. It yields the protein CASSPARDHSYNEQFF.

The V call is TRBV30, the J call TRBJ1-2, with D hard to call. V was shortened by 3 bases and J by 7 bases, with 27 bases between the two germline ends. The CDR3 sequence is 17 residues long. Germline V gene sequence: CDR1 GTSNPN, CDR2 SVGIG (reference sequence). CDR3 sequence (DNA): TGTGCCTGGAGGGCGTACTTCGTGGGGTCCGGAAAGTCTGGCTACACCTTC. This sequence encodes CAWRAYFVGSGKSGYTF.

This clonotype was found once. The V gene is TRBV19, the J gene TRBJ1-1, with 10 bases fitting TRBD1. Trimming took 5 bases from V and 3 from J; bases not matched to a gene: 9. The CDR3 is 16 amino acids. Germline values: CDR1 LNHDA, CDR2 SQIVND (reference sequence). The CDR3 nucleotides read TGTGCCAGTAGTCCCCTCGACAGGGGGCTAGACACTGAAGCTTTCTTT. Protein product: CASSPLDRGLDTEAFF.

The gene calls are TRBV6-6 and TRBJ2-7; the match to TRBD1 covers 7 bases. CDR3 length: 12 amino acids. Germline V gene lookup returns CDR1 MNHNY and CDR2 SVGAGI (reference sequence). Germline trimming cut 6 bases from V and 3 bases from J; bases unmatched to any gene: 2. CDR3 nucleotide sequence: TGTGCCAGCAGCCGACAGGGCTACGAGCAGTACGTC. Translation gives CASSRQGYEQYV.

This sequence joins TRBV14 and TRBJ2-1; D unresolved. Germline V gene data show CDR1 as SGHDN and CDR2 as FVKESK. Trimming took 0 bases from V and 9 from J, leaving 9 bases between them. The CDR3 is 13 residues long. Here the CDR3 DNA reads TGTGCCAGCAGCCAAGATCCTTTCGGTGAGCAGTTCTTC. Translated: CASSQDPFGEQFF.

This chain joins TRBV6-2 or TRBV6-3 and TRBJ1-1, with D perhaps matching TRBD1 (5 bases). V shed 6 bases and J shed 2 bases, with 10 bases lying between them. Germline assignment: CDR1 MNHEY and CDR2 SVGEGT. The CDR3 sequence is 13 residues long. CDR3 nucleotides: TGTGCCAGCAGACCCGACAGTAACACTGAAGCTTTCTTT. The encoded protein is CASRPDSNTEAFF.

This chain joins TRBV4-3 and TRBJ2-1; no reliable D call. Trimming pared 0 bases from V and 2 bases from J, leaving 8 bases between. CDR1 is LGHNA, CDR2 YSLEER, per germline. The length of the CDR3 is 15 residues. The CDR3 reads CASSQDATAYNEQFF. The CDR3 region has the DNA TGCGCCAGCAGCCAAGATGCGACGGCCTACAATGAGCAGTTCTTC.

V and J are TRBV5-6 and TRBJ2-1, with D perhaps TRBD1 (6 bases). The CDR3 has 14 residues. Germline assignment: CDR1 SGHDT and CDR2 YYEEEE. With 4 bases removed from V and 6 bases from J, the gap between germline ends came to 14 bases. The CDR3 is CASSRGSSPNEQFF. CDR3 nucleotides: TGTGCCAGCAGCAGGGGGTCCTCCCCCAATGAGCAGTTCTTC. Full variable domain (remainder filled in from reference TRBV5-6 and TRBJ2-1): DAGVTQSPTHLIKTRGQQVTLRCSPKSGHDTVSWYQQALGQGPQFIFQYYEEEERQRGNFPDRFSGHQFPNYSSELNVNALLLGDSALYLCASSRGSSPNEQFFGPGTRLTVL.

V is TRBV20-1 and J is TRBJ2-1; 10 bases line up with TRBD2. There are 15 residues in the CDR3. The V gene's germline CDR1 is DFQATT and CDR2 SNEGSKA (reference sequence). The V segment lost 8 bases and the J segment 5 bases; nucleotides outside the gene matches: 12. The CDR3, as DNA: TGCAGTCCAATCAGGCTAGCGGGGGCAAACAATGAGCAGTTCTTC. Its translation: CSPIRLAGANNEQFF.

The V call is TRBV28, the J call TRBJ1-1; unclear D gene. The germline V and J ends were trimmed by 6 bases and 4 bases, with 15 bases remaining between them. The germline V gene has CDR1 MDHEN and CDR2 SYDVKM. The CDR3 loop spans 14 amino acids. The CDR3 region is CASRIFRGGTEAFF. The CDR3 nucleotides read TGTGCCAGCAGGATATTCAGAGGCGGCACTGAAGCTTTCTTT.

The chain joins TRBV3-1 to TRBJ2-2; unclear D gene. The CDR3 loop spans 13 amino acids. Germline values: CDR1 LGHDT, CDR2 YNNKEL (reference sequence). V gave up 4 bases and J gave up 6 bases, with 9 bases separating them. The CDR3 region is CASSLEVAGELFF. In DNA form, the CDR3 reads TGTGCCAGCAGCCTTGAGGTCGCCGGGGAGCTGTTTTTT.

The CDR3 sequence: CASSFLCGVPNSPLHF. Written as DNA, the CDR3 is TGTGCCAGCAGTTTCTTGTGTGGGGTCCCAAATTCACCCCTCCACTTT. The rearrangement uses TRBV12-3 or TRBV12-4 and TRBJ1-6; D gene uncertain. The CDR3 consists of 16 residues. The V and J ends lost 3 bases and 7 bases respectively, with 16 bases between them.